This T cell receptor beta chain was obtained from a study of post-analysis software for immune sequencing data. Study observations and caveats: In patients, TRBV5-6, TRBV5-1 and TRBV20-1 belonged to five TRBV segments found more frequently than in controls.

This clonotype occurred a few times. Its antigen remains unknown. Included in the TCR beta cDNA libraries were unique molecular identifiers. MiXCR, applied by TCRdb to the PCR reads, yields one record per CDR3 protein. The sample consists of approximately 400,000 distinct CDR3 sequences, less than 40% of them appearing once. Trimming took 0 bases from V and 11 from J; bases not matched to a gene: 13. The CDR3 runs 16 residues. Germline CDR1 is MGHRA and CDR2 is YSYEKL. Sequenced material: blood. This chain joins TRBV4-1 and TRBJ1-5; 7 bases are a match to TRBD1. This clonotype was obtained from a girl aged 5 to 17 with multiple sclerosis. The CDR3 bases are TGCGCCAGCAGCCAAGATCGGGACAGACCTTTTTTAACCCAGCATTTT. Its translation is CASSQDRDRPFLTQHF.